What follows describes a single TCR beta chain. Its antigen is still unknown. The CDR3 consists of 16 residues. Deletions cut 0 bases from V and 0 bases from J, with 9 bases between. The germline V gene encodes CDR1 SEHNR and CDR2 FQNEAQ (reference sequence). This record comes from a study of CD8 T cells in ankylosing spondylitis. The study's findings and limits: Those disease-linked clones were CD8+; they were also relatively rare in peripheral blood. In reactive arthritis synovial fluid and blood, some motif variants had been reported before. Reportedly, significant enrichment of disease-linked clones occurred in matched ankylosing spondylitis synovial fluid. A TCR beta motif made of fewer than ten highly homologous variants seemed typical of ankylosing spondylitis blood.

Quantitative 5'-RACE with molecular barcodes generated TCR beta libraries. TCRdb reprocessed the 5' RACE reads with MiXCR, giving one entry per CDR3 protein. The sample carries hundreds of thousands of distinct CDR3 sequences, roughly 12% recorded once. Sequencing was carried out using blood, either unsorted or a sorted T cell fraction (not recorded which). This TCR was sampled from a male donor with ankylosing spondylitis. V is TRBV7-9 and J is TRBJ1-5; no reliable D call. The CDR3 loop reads CASSLAGVGSNQPQHF. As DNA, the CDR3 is TGTGCCAGCAGCTTAGCCGGTGTGGGTAGCAATCAGCCCCAGCATTTT.